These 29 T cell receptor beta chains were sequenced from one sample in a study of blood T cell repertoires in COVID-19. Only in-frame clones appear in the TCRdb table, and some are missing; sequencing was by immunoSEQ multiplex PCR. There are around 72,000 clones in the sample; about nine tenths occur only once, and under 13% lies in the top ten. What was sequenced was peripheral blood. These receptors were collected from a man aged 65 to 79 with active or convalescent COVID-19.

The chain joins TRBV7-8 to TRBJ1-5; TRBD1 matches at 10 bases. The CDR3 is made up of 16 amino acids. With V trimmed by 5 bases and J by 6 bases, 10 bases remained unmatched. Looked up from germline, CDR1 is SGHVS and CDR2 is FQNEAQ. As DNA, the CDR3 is TGTGCCAGCAGCCCGAATGGGTGGACAGGGGGTCAGCCCCAGCATTTT. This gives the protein CASSPNGWTGGQPQHF.

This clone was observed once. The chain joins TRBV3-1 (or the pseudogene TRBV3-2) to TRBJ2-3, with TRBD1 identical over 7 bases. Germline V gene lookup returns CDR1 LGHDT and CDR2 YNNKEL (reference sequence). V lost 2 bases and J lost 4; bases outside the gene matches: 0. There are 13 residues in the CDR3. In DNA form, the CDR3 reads TGTGCCAGCAGCCAACAGGGGGCAGATACGCAGTATTTT. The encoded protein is CASSQQGADTQYF.

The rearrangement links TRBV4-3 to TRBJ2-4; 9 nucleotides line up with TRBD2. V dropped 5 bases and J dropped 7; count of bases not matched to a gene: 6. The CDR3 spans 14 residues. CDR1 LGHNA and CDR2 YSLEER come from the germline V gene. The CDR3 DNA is TGCGCCAGCAGCGCTGGCGCGGGAGGGAACATTCAGTACTTC. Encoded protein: CASSAGAGGNIQYF.

The CDR3 sequence is CASSASGRSFNTGELFF. The CDR3 DNA is TGTGCCAGCAGTGCCTCAGGAAGGTCCTTCAACACCGGGGAGCTGTTTTTT. The genes are TRBV6-1 and TRBJ2-2, with D unclear. Germline V lookup: CDR1 MNHNS, CDR2 SASEGT. V was pared by 4 bases and J by 2 bases, with 17 bases between. The CDR3 runs to 17 residues.

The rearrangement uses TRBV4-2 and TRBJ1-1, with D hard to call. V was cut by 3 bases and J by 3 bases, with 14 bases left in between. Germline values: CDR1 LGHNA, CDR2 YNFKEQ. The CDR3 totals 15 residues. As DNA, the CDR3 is TGTGCCAGCAGCCAGACACAGCAGGTGGACACTGAAGCTTTCTTT. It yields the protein CASSQTQQVDTEAFF.

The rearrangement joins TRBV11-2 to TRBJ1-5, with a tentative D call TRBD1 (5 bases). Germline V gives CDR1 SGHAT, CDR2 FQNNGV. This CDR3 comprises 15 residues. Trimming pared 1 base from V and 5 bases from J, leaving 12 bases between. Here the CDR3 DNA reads TGTGCCAGCAGCTTAGGGGGCCAGGCCTATCAGCCCCAGCATTTT. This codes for CASSLGGQAYQPQHF. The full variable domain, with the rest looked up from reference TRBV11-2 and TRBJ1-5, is EAGVAQSPRYKIIEKRQSVAFWCNPISGHATLYWYQQILGQGPKLLIQFQNNGVVDDSQLPKDRFSAERLKGVDSTLKIQPAKLEDSAVYLCASSLGGQAYQPQHFGDGTRLSIL.

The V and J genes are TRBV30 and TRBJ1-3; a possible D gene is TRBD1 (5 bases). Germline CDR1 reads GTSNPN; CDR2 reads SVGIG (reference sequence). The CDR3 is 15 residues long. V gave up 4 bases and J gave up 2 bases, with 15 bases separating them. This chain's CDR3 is CAWTWGLRTGNTIYF. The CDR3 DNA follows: TGTGCCTGGACTTGGGGCCTCAGAACTGGAAACACCATATATTTT.

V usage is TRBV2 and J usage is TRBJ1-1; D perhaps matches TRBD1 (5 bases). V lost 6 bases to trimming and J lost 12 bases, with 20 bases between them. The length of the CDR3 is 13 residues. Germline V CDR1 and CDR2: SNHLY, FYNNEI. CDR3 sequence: CASSITGGSVTFF. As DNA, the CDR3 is TGTGCCAGCAGCATAACGGGGGGAAGTGTGACTTTCTTT.

CDR3 sequence reads: CASSYLQQNTIYF. The CDR3 nucleotides read TGTGCCAGCAGTTACCTCCAACAAAACACCATATATTTT. The rearrangement uses TRBV6-2 or TRBV6-3 and TRBJ1-3; D is ambiguous. The V end lost 2 bases, the J end lost 6 bases, and 8 bases lay between the germline ends. The CDR3 contains 13 residues. CDR1 MNHEY and CDR2 SVGEGT come from the germline V gene.

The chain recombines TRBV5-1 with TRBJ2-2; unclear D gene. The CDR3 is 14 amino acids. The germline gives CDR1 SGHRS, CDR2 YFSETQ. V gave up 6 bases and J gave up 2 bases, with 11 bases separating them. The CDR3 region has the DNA TGCGCCAGCACCAATCGAGGCAACACCGGGGAGCTGTTTTTT. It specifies CASTNRGNTGELFF.

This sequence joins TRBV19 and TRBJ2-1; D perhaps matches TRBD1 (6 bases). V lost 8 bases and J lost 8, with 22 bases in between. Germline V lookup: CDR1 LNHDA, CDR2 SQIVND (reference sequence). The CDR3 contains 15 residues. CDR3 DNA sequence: TGTGCCAGTCAACTGGGGACAAGGGGCGAACATGAGCAGTTCTTC. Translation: CASQLGTRGEHEQFF.

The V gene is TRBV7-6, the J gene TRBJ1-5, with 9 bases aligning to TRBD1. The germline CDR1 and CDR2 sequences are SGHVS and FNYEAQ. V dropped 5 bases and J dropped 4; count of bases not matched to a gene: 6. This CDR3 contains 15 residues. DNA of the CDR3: TGTGCCAGCAGCCCTAACAGGGGGCAAAATCAGCCCCAGCATTTT. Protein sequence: CASSPNRGQNQPQHF.

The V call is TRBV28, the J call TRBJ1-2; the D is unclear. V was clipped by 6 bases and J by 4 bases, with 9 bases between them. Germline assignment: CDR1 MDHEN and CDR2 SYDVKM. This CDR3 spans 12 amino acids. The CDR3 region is CASRTGSYGYTF. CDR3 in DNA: TGTGCCAGCAGGACGGGGAGCTATGGCTACACCTTC.

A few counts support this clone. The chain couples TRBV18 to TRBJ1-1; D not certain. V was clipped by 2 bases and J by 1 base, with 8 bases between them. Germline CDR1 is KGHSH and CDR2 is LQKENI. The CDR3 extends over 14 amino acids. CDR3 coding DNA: TGTGCCAGCTCACCAGCGGGGAAGAACACTGAAGCTTTCTTT. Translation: CASSPAGKNTEAFF.

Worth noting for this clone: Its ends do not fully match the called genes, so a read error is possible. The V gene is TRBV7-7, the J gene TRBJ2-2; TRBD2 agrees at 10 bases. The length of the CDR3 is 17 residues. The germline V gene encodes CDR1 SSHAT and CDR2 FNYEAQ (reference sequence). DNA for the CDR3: TGTGCTAGCAGCTTGGCTAGCGGGAGTGTTGGAGGCGGGGAGCTGTTTTTT. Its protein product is CASSLASGSVGGGELFF.

CDR3 amino acids: CASSARTSGGEETQYF. In DNA, the CDR3 is TGTGCCAGCAGTGCCCGGACTAGCGGAGGGGAAGAGACCCAGTACTTC. The J gene is TRBJ2-5, the V gene TRBV2; 10 bases align to TRBD2. This CDR3 has 16 residues. V was pared by 4 bases and J by 3 bases, with 8 bases of the junction left unmatched. Germline lookup yields CDR1 SNHLY and CDR2 FYNNEI.

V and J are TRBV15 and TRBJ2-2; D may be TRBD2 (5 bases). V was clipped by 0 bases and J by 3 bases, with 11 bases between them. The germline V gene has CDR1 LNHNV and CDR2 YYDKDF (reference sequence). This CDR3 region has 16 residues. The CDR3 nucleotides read TGTGCCACCAGCAGAGATCGGACTTCTTACACCGGGGAGCTGTTTTTT. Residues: CATSRDRTSYTGELFF.

The CDR3 coding sequence is TGTGCCAGCACCAAGGACAGGGGAATCCAGCCCCAGCATTTT. Translated, it gives CASTKDRGIQPQHF. The rearrangement links TRBV21-1 to TRBJ1-5; TRBD1 is the table's D call and was not checked against the DNA. TRBV21-1 is described as a pseudogene. This CDR3 spans 14 amino acids.

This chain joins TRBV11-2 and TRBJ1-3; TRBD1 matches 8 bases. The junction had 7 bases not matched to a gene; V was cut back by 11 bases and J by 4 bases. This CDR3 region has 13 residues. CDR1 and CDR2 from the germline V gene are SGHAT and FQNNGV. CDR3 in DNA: TGTGCCGCCGGACAGGGCTCGGGAAACACCATATATTTT. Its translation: CAAGQGSGNTIYF.

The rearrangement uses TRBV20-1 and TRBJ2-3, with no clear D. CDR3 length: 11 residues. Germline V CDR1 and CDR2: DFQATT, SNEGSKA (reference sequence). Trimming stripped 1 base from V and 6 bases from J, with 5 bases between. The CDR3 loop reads CSARAADTQYF. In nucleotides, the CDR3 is TGCAGTGCTAGAGCTGCGGATACGCAGTATTTT.

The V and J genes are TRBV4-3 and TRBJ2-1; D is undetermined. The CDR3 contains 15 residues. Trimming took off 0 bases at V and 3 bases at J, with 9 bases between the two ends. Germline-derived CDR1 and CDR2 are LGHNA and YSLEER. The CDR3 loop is CASSQDRYYYNEQFF. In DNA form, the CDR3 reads TGCGCCAGCAGCCAAGATCGATACTACTACAATGAGCAGTTCTTC.

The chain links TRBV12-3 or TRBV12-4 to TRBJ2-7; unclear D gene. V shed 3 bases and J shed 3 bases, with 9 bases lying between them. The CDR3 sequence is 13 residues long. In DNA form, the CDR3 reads TGTGCCAGCAGTTTGGGCGCTTACTACGAGCAGTACTTC. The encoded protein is CASSLGAYYEQYF.

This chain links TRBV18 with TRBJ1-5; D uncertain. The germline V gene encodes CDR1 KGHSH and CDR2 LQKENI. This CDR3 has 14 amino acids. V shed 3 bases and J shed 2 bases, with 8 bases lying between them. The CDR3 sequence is CASSPRQGNQPQHF. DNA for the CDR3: TGTGCCAGCTCACCTAGGCAGGGCAATCAGCCCCAGCATTTT.

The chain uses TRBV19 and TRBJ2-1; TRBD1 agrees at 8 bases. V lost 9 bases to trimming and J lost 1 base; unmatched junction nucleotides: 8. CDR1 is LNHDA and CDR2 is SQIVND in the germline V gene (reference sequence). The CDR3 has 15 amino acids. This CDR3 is CASRSGTGSYNEQFF. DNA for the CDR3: TGTGCCAGCCGCTCCGGGACAGGATCCTACAATGAGCAGTTCTTC. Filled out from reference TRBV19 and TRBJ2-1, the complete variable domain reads DGGITQSPKYLFRKEGQNVTLSCEQNLNHDAMYWYRQDPGQGLRLIYYSQIVNDFQKGDIAEGYSVSREKKESFPLTVTSAQKNPTAFYLCASRSGTGSYNEQFFGPGTRLTVL.

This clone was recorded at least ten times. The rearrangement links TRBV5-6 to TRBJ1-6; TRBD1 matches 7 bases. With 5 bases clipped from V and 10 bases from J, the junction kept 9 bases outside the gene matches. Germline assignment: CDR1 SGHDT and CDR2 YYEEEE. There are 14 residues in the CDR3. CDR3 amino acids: CASSTGQSGSPLHF. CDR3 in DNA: TGTGCCAGCAGTACGGGACAGTCGGGATCACCCCTCCACTTT.

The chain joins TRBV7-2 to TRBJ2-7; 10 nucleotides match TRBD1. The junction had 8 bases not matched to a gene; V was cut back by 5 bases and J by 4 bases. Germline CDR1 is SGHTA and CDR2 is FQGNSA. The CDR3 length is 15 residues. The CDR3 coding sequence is TGTGCCAGCAGCCGGGGACAGGGGATTCCGTACGAGCAGTACTTC. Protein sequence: CASSRGQGIPYEQYF.

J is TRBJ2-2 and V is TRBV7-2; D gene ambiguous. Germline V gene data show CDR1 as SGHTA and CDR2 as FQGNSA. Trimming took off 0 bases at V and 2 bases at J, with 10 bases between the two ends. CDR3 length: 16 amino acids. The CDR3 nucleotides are TGTGCCAGCAGCTTAGCCCCCCCAGTCAACACCGGGGAGCTGTTTTTT. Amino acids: CASSLAPPVNTGELFF.

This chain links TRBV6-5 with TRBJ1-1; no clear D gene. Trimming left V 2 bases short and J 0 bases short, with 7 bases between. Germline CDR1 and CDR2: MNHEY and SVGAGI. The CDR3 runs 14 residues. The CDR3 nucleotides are TGTGCCAGCAGTTACGGCACTATGAACACTGAAGCTTTCTTT. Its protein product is CASSYGTMNTEAFF.

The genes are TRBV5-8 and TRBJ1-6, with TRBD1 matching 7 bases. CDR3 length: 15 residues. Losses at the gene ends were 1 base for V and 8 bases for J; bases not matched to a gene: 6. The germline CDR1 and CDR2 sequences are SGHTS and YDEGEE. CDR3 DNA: TGTGCCAGCAGCTTGCAAAGGGGGCGAGATTCACCCCTCCACTTT. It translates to CASSLQRGRDSPLHF.